This entry is about one TCR beta chain. This clone was observed a single time. Its specific antigen is unknown. No per-base quality is available; no much larger clone lies one base away. The source of the sample is a study of T cells in localized non-small cell lung cancer (dated by TCRdb to about 2020). Background for the entire study: The study examined T cell repertoires in 236 patients with early-stage NSCLC and compared tumors with uninvolved tumor-adjacent lungs. All 240 or so NSCLC patients in the cohort were treatment-naive and had localized lung tumors that were resected. NSCLC patients had a mean age of roughly 64 years, and 120 to 150 were male and around 110 female.

TCR beta CDR3 regions were sequenced from DNA using the immunoSEQ Assay. In the authors' own workflow: T cell density was computed as TCR beta template counts normalized to usable DNA estimated by amplifying housekeeping genes. The preseqR package was used to estimate richness by extrapolating to 400,000 templates for PBMC samples and to 120,000 templates for tissue samples. Clonality was defined by subtracting Pielou's evenness from one. Tissue-enriched TCRs were identified through differential abundance testing performed on productive amino-acid clonotypes, with a minimum total count of 5 and an alpha of 0.1. The Jaccard Index and the Morisita Overlap Index were used to measure repertoire overlap between compartments. GLIPH grouped TCR beta CDR3s together with public tetramer-defined viral CDR3s, and a viral motif had to include at least three viral sequences and also show V-gene enrichment. This is the immuneACCESS table as TCRdb keeps it, with only in-frame sequences that have V and J called. A part of the clones is gone; compared with another copy, unresolved V genes explain less than half, and the rest is unexplained. V and J calls and clone size are copied from that table; D and trimming were computed from the DNA. The sample table shows roughly 17,000 clones, and around 89% are seen once. 3.7% of the sample goes to the ten largest clones.

At diagnosis, peripheral blood, uninvolved tumor-adjacent lung and tumor were collected and stored as a combination of fresh-frozen and FFPE material. For TCR repertoire profiling, the blood samples were analyzed as peripheral blood mononuclear cells. Overall study outcomes, separate from this receptor: Higher T cell density in blood was associated with longer overall survival, whereas higher clonality in adjacent lung was associated with shorter survival. Because the study design was exploratory, TCR variables were selected using unadjusted p-values without false-discovery rate correction. Because multi-region sequencing of the tumors was not done, intratumor heterogeneity could not be ruled out. A median of roughly 60 of the top 100 tumor clones were detected in paired uninvolved adjacent lung, and some 28 of these tumor clones were also found among the top 100 clones of the paired uninvolved adjacent lung. The highest T cell clonality was observed in uninvolved tumor-adjacent lung, where clonality exceeded that of tumor, suggesting that antigenic responses were more focused in uninvolved tumor-adjacent lung.

CDR1 and CDR2 were assigned from the germline V gene as MNHNS and SASEGT. The CDR3, from cysteine to phenylalanine, totals 12 residues. Just CDR3 DNA is preserved here, 36 bases in frame from base 1. The V end loses 6 bases and the J end loses 4 bases, and a stretch of 9 bases separates them. This TCR was sampled from a male donor older than 55 with stage II squamous cell lung carcinoma. The source material was peripheral blood, sampled before any cancer treatment. Recombination joined TRBV6-1 with TRBJ2-5; the D gene cannot be resolved reliably. In nucleotide form, the sequence is TGTGCCAGCAGGACGGTAATAGAGACCCAGTACTTC. It codes for CASRTVIETQYF.